Listed here are 15 T cell receptor beta chains from one sample, sequenced in a study of blood T cells in healthy people across ages. A sample-barcoded 5' primer and a J-beta primer mix were used in a second PCR of about 7 to 12 cycles. TCRdb used MiXCR to reprocess the 5' RACE reads, holding one entry per CDR3 protein. The sample carries 600,000 to 800,000 distinct CDR3 sequences, roughly 20% recorded once. Sequenced material: blood. These receptors were obtained from a man in his sixties or seventies in good health.

In its sample, this clonotype was seen many times. The chain couples TRBV15 to TRBJ2-7; D gene unclear. Germline V gene lookup returns CDR1 LNHNV and CDR2 YYDKDF (reference sequence). V lost 0 bases and J 4 bases, leaving 13 bases between the germline ends. The CDR3 has 15 residues. The CDR3 here is CATSREQHGPYEQYF. CDR3 nucleotide sequence: TGTGCCACCAGCAGAGAACAGCACGGCCCGTACGAGCAGTACTTC.

The chain recombines TRBV3-1 with TRBJ2-3, with 8 bases matching TRBD1. With V trimmed by 0 bases and J by 4 bases, 3 bases remained unmatched. The CDR3 length is 15 residues. CDR1 LGHDT and CDR2 YNNKEL come from the germline V gene (reference sequence). This chain's CDR3 is CASSQEADRADTQYF. In nucleotides, the CDR3 is TGTGCCAGCAGCCAAGAGGCGGACAGGGCAGATACGCAGTATTTT.

This clonotype occurred a few times. The chain couples TRBV7-9 to TRBJ2-7; D might be TRBD2 (6 bases). V lost 7 bases to trimming and J lost 1 base, with 14 bases between them. Germline assignment: CDR1 SEHNR and CDR2 FQNEAQ (reference sequence). This CDR3 is 14 amino acids long. The CDR3 is CASTTSGTSYEQYF. In DNA, the CDR3 is TGTGCCAGCACCACCTCCGGGACTTCCTACGAGCAGTACTTC.

This chain uses TRBV7-2 with TRBJ1-3, with 9 bases aligning to TRBD1. The CDR3 has 16 amino acids. The J segment lost 3 bases and the V segment lost 4 bases, leaving 7 bases of the junction unmatched. Per germline, CDR1 SGHTA and CDR2 FQGNSA. CDR3 nucleotide sequence: TGTGCCAGCAGCTACTCACAGGGGGCCGGTGGAAACACCATATATTTT. This encodes CASSYSQGAGGNTIYF.

The table lists this clonotype with a few counts. The rearrangement joins TRBV20-1 to TRBJ2-2, with 10 bases identical to TRBD2. Germline trimming cut 5 bases from V and 4 bases from J; bases unmatched to any gene: 4. This CDR3 is built from 14 residues. The germline V gene encodes CDR1 DFQATT and CDR2 SNEGSKA (reference sequence). The CDR3 coding sequence is TGCAGTGCTGCCGGGACTAGCGTCACCGGGGAGCTGTTTTTT. Translating gives CSAAGTSVTGELFF.

The rearrangement joins TRBV27 to TRBJ2-5; the match to TRBD1 covers 8 bases. CDR1 and CDR2 from the germline V gene are MNHEY and SMNVEV (reference sequence). This CDR3 has 17 amino acids. The junction had 17 bases not matched to a gene; V was cut back by 6 bases and J by 5 bases. CDR3 sequence: CASRRQSGRGLTETQYF. The CDR3 nucleotides are TGTGCCAGCAGGCGACAATCGGGCAGGGGGCTAACTGAGACCCAGTACTTC.

This chain uses TRBV3-1 with TRBJ2-3, with 8 bases aligning to TRBD2. This CDR3 has 16 amino acids. The V gene end was trimmed by 0 bases and the J gene end by 0 bases; junction bases not matched to a gene: 2. Per the germline V gene, CDR1 is LGHDT and CDR2 is YNNKEL (reference sequence). Here the CDR3 DNA reads TGTGCCAGCAGCCAAGATAGCGGGACTAGCACAGATACGCAGTATTTT. Translated: CASSQDSGTSTDTQYF.

This clonotype has a handful of counts. The chain's CDR3 is CAISEAGGVTYEQYF. The CDR3 DNA reads TGTGCCATCAGTGAGGCGGGAGGGGTCACCTACGAGCAGTACTTC. This chain joins TRBV10-3 and TRBJ2-7, with TRBD2 matching 9 bases. CDR3 length: 15 residues. Germline CDR1 and CDR2: ENHRY and SYGVKD. The junction had 4 bases not matched to a gene; V was cut back by 2 bases and J by 2 bases.

There are many counts of this clonotype. The chain carries TRBV29-1 and TRBJ2-5, with D perhaps TRBD1 (5 bases). The last part of the DNA fits TRBJ2-1 better; the J call may be wrong. Germline CDR1 SQVTM, CDR2 ANQGSEA. The CDR3 is 12 residues long. CDR3 DNA sequence: TGCAGCGTTATCCAGGGTGTAGGTGAGCAGTTCTTC. Amino acids: CSVIQGVGEQFF.

This clonotype was seen many times. The J gene is TRBJ2-3, the V gene TRBV29-1, with D possibly matching TRBD2 (6 bases). The germline V and J ends were trimmed by 5 bases and 6 bases, with 9 bases remaining between them. The CDR3 loop spans 11 amino acids. Germline CDR1 SQVTM, CDR2 ANQGSEA. Written as DNA, the CDR3 is TGCAGCGTTAGCCGGGGGGATACGCAGTATTTT. It codes for CSVSRGDTQYF.

This clonotype was recorded a few times. The chain recombines TRBV19 with TRBJ2-7; 9 bases align to TRBD1. The CDR3 totals 17 residues. Looked up from germline, CDR1 is LNHDA and CDR2 is SQIVND (reference sequence). V shed 3 bases, J shed 2 bases, and the junction held 11 bases outside the gene matches. The CDR3 DNA reads as TGTGCCAGTAGTATTCGTGCGTCAGGACAGGGGCCCTACGAGCAGTACTTC. Protein product: CASSIRASGQGPYEQYF.

This chain uses TRBV7-2 with TRBJ2-2; D unresolved. The CDR3 is 12 amino acids. V gave up 5 bases and J gave up 5 bases, with 6 bases separating them. Germline loops: CDR1 SGHTA, CDR2 FQGNSA. The CDR3 spells CASSISTGELFF. In DNA, the CDR3 is TGTGCCAGCAGCATCTCGACCGGGGAGCTGTTTTTT.

Concerning this clonotype itself: Germline and junction disagree at one end, which may indicate a read error. V and J are TRBV7-3 and TRBJ2-3; 8 bases match TRBD2. The CDR3 extends over 16 amino acids. Germline CDR1 and CDR2: SGHTA and FQGTGA. The CDR3 spells CASSLVTGGPGDMQYF. The DNA for the CDR3 is TGTGCCAGCAGCCTCGTCACGGGAGGGCCCGGGGATATGCAGTATTTT.

This clonotype was detected many times. The chain joins TRBV28 to TRBJ1-2, with D uncertain. This CDR3 is 14 amino acids long. V was trimmed by 6 bases and J by 0 bases, leaving 11 bases between them. Germline V gives CDR1 MDHEN, CDR2 SYDVKM. The CDR3 sequence is CASSRHTANYGYTF. The CDR3 nucleotides are TGTGCCAGCAGCAGACATACGGCTAACTATGGCTACACCTTC.

The J gene is TRBJ2-7, the V gene TRBV6-5; a possible D gene is TRBD2 (7 bases). Germline assignment: CDR1 MNHEY and CDR2 SVGAGI. The V end lost 2 bases, the J end lost 7 bases, and 9 bases lay between the germline ends. CDR3 length: 12 amino acids. Written as DNA, the CDR3 is TGTGCCAGCAGTTACAGGGGGGGTGAGCAGTACTTC. This codes for CASSYRGGEQYF.